These T cell receptor beta chains were read from a single sample in a study of CD8 T cells in ankylosing spondylitis. TCRdb fed the 5' RACE reads into MiXCR, producing one record per CDR3 protein. The profile covers roughly 370,000 distinct CDR3 sequences, with 20% to 25% appearing a single time and about a sixth taken by the ten largest. Sequencing input: blood, either unsorted or a sorted T cell fraction (not recorded which). Every receptor here comes from a male donor with ankylosing spondylitis. Both conserved end residues are part of each CDR3. Fields, in order: CDR3 length, V gene, J gene, clone size, D gene, CDR3 DNA, CDR3 protein. A D gene is named only where the DNA matches it firmly. Clone size, where shown, is once, few, many, or a class for clones that have expanded.

CDR3 length: 13; V gene: TRBV4-2; J gene: TRBJ1-1; clone size: few; D gene: -; CDR3 DNA: TGTGCCAGCAGCCGATCCAACGTCGCTGAAGCTTTCTTT; CDR3 protein: CASSRSNVAEAFF
CDR3 length: 13; V gene: TRBV20-1; J gene: TRBJ1-5; clone size: few; D gene: -; CDR3 DNA: TGCAGTGGTACCCGACAGGCCAATCAGCCCCAGCATTTT; CDR3 protein: CSGTRQANQPQHF
CDR3 length: 13; V gene: TRBV12-3/TRBV12-4; J gene: TRBJ1-1; clone size: -; D gene: -; CDR3 DNA: TGTGCCAGCAGTTATGGGGGATCCACTGAAGCTTTCTTT; CDR3 protein: CASSYGGSTEAFF
CDR3 length: 16; V gene: TRBV7-2; J gene: TRBJ1-5; clone size: few; D gene: -; CDR3 DNA: TGTGCCAGCAGCGTACACCGGGGTGGGAGCAATCAGCCCCAGCATTTT; CDR3 protein: CASSVHRGGSNQPQHF
CDR3 length: 16; V gene: TRBV6-5; J gene: TRBJ2-2; clone size: -; D gene: -; CDR3 DNA: TGTGCCAGCAGTTACGCCGGGGTTAGCGTGACCGGGGAGCTGTTTTTT; CDR3 protein: CASSYAGVSVTGELFF
CDR3 length: 15; V gene: TRBV7-2; J gene: TRBJ1-1; clone size: -; D gene: TRBD1; CDR3 DNA: TGTGCCAGCAGCCCACAGGGGGCGGGAGGAACTGAAGCTTTCTTT; CDR3 protein: CASSPQGAGGTEAFF
CDR3 length: 14; V gene: TRBV6-1; J gene: TRBJ1-5; clone size: -; D gene: TRBD1; CDR3 DNA: TGTGCCAGCGGGGGACAGCTTCGAAATCAGCCCCAGCATTTT; CDR3 protein: CASGGQLRNQPQHF
CDR3 length: 12; V gene: TRBV29-1; J gene: TRBJ2-5; clone size: few; D gene: -; CDR3 DNA: TGCAGCGTCGGGAGGACAGGGGAGACCCAGTACTTC; CDR3 protein: CSVGRTGETQYF
CDR3 length: 16; V gene: TRBV29-1; J gene: TRBJ2-1; clone size: -; D gene: TRBD2; CDR3 DNA: TGCAGCGTTGTCTTACCTAGCGGGCTAAGCTACAATGAGCAGTTCTTC; CDR3 protein: CSVVLPSGLSYNEQFF
CDR3 length: 12; V gene: TRBV10-3; J gene: TRBJ1-4; clone size: -; D gene: -; CDR3 DNA: TGTGCCATCAGTGTTCGCGGGAAAAAACTGTTTTTT; CDR3 protein: CAISVRGKKLFF
CDR3 length: 13; V gene: TRBV20-1; J gene: TRBJ1-3; clone size: -; D gene: -; CDR3 DNA: TGCAGTGCTATAGAGGGGTACGGGAACACCATATATTTT; CDR3 protein: CSAIEGYGNTIYF
CDR3 length: 15; V gene: TRBV2; J gene: TRBJ1-4; clone size: -; D gene: -; CDR3 DNA: TGTGCCAGCAGCCAATGGCAAGGGAGTAATGAAAAACTGTTTTTT; CDR3 protein: CASSQWQGSNEKLFF
CDR3 length: 13; V gene: TRBV6-6; J gene: TRBJ1-6; clone size: -; D gene: -; CDR3 DNA: TGTGCCAGCCAAGCCAGGCTCTTTTTGAGCTTCCACTTT; CDR3 protein: CASQARLFLSFHF
CDR3 length: 16; V gene: TRBV15; J gene: TRBJ2-2; clone size: few; D gene: TRBD2; CDR3 DNA: TGTGCCACCAGCAGAGGACTAGCGGGCACCACCGGGGAGCTGTTTTTT; CDR3 protein: CATSRGLAGTTGELFF
CDR3 length: 15; V gene: TRBV2; J gene: TRBJ2-4; clone size: few; D gene: -; CDR3 DNA: TGTGCCAGCAGTGAATATGTAGCGGCCAAAAACATTCAGTACTTC; CDR3 protein: CASSEYVAAKNIQYF
CDR3 length: 13; V gene: TRBV11-3; J gene: TRBJ2-5; clone size: many; D gene: -; CDR3 DNA: TGTGCCAGCAGCCGGGGAGCGTCAGAGACCCAGTACTTC; CDR3 protein: CASSRGASETQYF
CDR3 length: 14; V gene: TRBV7-9; J gene: TRBJ2-5; clone size: few; D gene: TRBD1; CDR3 DNA: TGTGCCAGCAGCTTAACAGGGGGCGTAGAGACCCAGTACTTC; CDR3 protein: CASSLTGGVETQYF
CDR3 length: 13; V gene: TRBV29-1; J gene: TRBJ2-3; clone size: few; D gene: TRBD2; CDR3 DNA: TGCAGCGGAACCGGGAGGGCCATAGATACGCAGTATTTT; CDR3 protein: CSGTGRAIDTQYF
CDR3 length: 13; V gene: TRBV12-3/TRBV12-4; J gene: TRBJ1-5; clone size: few; D gene: -; CDR3 DNA: TGTGCCAGCAGTGCGTTTGGGGATCAGCCCCAGCATTTT; CDR3 protein: CASSAFGDQPQHF
CDR3 length: 13; V gene: TRBV20-1; J gene: TRBJ2-7; clone size: -; D gene: TRBD1; CDR3 DNA: TGCAGTGTCCCGGGACAGGGGGGCTACGAGCAGTACTTC; CDR3 protein: CSVPGQGGYEQYF
CDR3 length: 14; V gene: TRBV2; J gene: TRBJ2-1; clone size: few; D gene: -; CDR3 DNA: TGTGCCAGTGTCCGGGGTCAGGCCACGAATGAGCAGTTCTTC; CDR3 protein: CASVRGQATNEQFF
CDR3 length: 14; V gene: TRBV15; J gene: TRBJ2-7; clone size: -; D gene: -; CDR3 DNA: TGTGCCACCAGCAGAGAGCGGCAGTTCTACGAGCAGTACTTC; CDR3 protein: CATSRERQFYEQYF
CDR3 length: 16; V gene: TRBV6-1; J gene: TRBJ1-5; clone size: few; D gene: -; CDR3 DNA: TGTGCCAGCAGTGAAAGTCGGCAGGGTGGCAGTCAGCCCCAGCATTTT; CDR3 protein: CASSESRQGGSQPQHF
CDR3 length: 14; V gene: TRBV6-1; J gene: TRBJ1-1; clone size: -; D gene: -; CDR3 DNA: TGTGCCAGCTGGGAGCGGAGATTGAACACTGAAGCTTTCTTT; CDR3 protein: CASWERRLNTEAFF
CDR3 length: 17; V gene: TRBV18; J gene: TRBJ1-1; clone size: -; D gene: -; CDR3 DNA: TGTGCCAGCTCACCGAGTACGGGGGCGAAGGAGAACACTGAAGCTTTCTTT; CDR3 protein: CASSPSTGAKENTEAFF
CDR3 length: 14; V gene: TRBV6-5; J gene: TRBJ2-3; clone size: -; D gene: -; CDR3 DNA: TGTGCCAGCAGTTACGGTTTCGGCACAGATACGCAGTATTTT; CDR3 protein: CASSYGFGTDTQYF
CDR3 length: 14; V gene: TRBV6-1; J gene: TRBJ2-5; clone size: few; D gene: -; CDR3 DNA: TGTGCCAGCAGAGGTCAGGGGGGCGGGAAGACCCAGTACTTC; CDR3 protein: CASRGQGGGKTQYF
CDR3 length: 14; V gene: TRBV11-3; J gene: TRBJ2-2; clone size: few; D gene: -; CDR3 DNA: TGTGCCAGCAGCTTAGTAGGGGAAGTCGGGGAGCTGTTTTTT; CDR3 protein: CASSLVGEVGELFF
CDR3 length: 17; V gene: TRBV14; J gene: TRBJ2-6; clone size: -; D gene: -; CDR3 DNA: TGTGCCAGCAGCCAAGATCTGGGGGCGGGAGGGGCCAACGTCCTGACTTTC; CDR3 protein: CASSQDLGAGGANVLTF
CDR3 length: 13; V gene: TRBV20-1; J gene: TRBJ1-2; clone size: -; D gene: -; CDR3 DNA: TGCAGTGCTCCAGGGTATTCGAACTATGGCTACACCTTC; CDR3 protein: CSAPGYSNYGYTF
CDR3 length: 13; V gene: TRBV7-2; J gene: TRBJ2-7; clone size: -; D gene: -; CDR3 DNA: TGTGCCAGCAGCTCACGATTCAACTACGAGCAGTACTTC; CDR3 protein: CASSSRFNYEQYF
CDR3 length: 15; V gene: TRBV20-1; J gene: TRBJ2-3; clone size: few; D gene: -; CDR3 DNA: TGCAGTGCTAGAGATGGGACTCCAAGCAGGGATACGCAGTATTTT; CDR3 protein: CSARDGTPSRDTQYF
CDR3 length: 10; V gene: TRBV10-1; J gene: TRBJ2-3; clone size: -; D gene: -; CDR3 DNA: TGCGCCAGCAGAGCAGATACGCAGTATTTT; CDR3 protein: CASRADTQYF
CDR3 length: 15; V gene: TRBV20-1; J gene: TRBJ2-3; clone size: once; D gene: TRBD2; CDR3 DNA: TGCAGTGCTACCAGACTAGCGGGAATGACAGATACGCAGTATTTT; CDR3 protein: CSATRLAGMTDTQYF
CDR3 length: 13; V gene: TRBV7-8; J gene: TRBJ2-1; clone size: -; D gene: TRBD1; CDR3 DNA: TGTGCCAGCAGCTGGGGACAGCACAATGAGCAGTTCTTC; CDR3 protein: CASSWGQHNEQFF
CDR3 length: 16; V gene: TRBV5-6; J gene: TRBJ2-1; clone size: few; D gene: -; CDR3 DNA: TGTGCCAGCAGCCCGGGGGTGACGGCAGCCTACAATGAGCAGTTCTTC; CDR3 protein: CASSPGVTAAYNEQFF
CDR3 length: 16; V gene: TRBV28; J gene: TRBJ2-3; clone size: -; D gene: TRBD2; CDR3 DNA: TGTGCCAGCAGTCGAGTAGCGGGAGGGAGCACAGATACGCAGTATTTT; CDR3 protein: CASSRVAGGSTDTQYF
CDR3 length: 13; V gene: TRBV25-1; J gene: TRBJ2-5; clone size: few; D gene: -; CDR3 DNA: TGTGCCAGCAGTTGGGGGCTCCTGGAGACCCAGTACTTC; CDR3 protein: CASSWGLLETQYF
CDR3 length: 12; V gene: TRBV28; J gene: TRBJ1-3; clone size: many; D gene: -; CDR3 DNA: TGTGCCAGCAGCTTGGGTGGAAACACCATATATTTT; CDR3 protein: CASSLGGNTIYF
CDR3 length: 17; V gene: TRBV7-2; J gene: TRBJ2-3; clone size: few; D gene: TRBD2; CDR3 DNA: TGTGCCAGCAGCTTAGCTTCTGGACTAGCGGGAGCAGATACGCAGTATTTT; CDR3 protein: CASSLASGLAGADTQYF
CDR3 length: 16; V gene: TRBV5-8; J gene: TRBJ1-5; clone size: few; D gene: -; CDR3 DNA: TGTGCCAGCAGCCGAGGAGCGCCGACCCAGAATCAGCCCCAGCATTTT; CDR3 protein: CASSRGAPTQNQPQHF
CDR3 length: 13; V gene: TRBV3-1; J gene: TRBJ2-2; clone size: -; D gene: -; CDR3 DNA: TGTGCCAGCAGCCAAGGTCCTGGGGGGGAGCTGTTTTTT; CDR3 protein: CASSQGPGGELFF
CDR3 length: 13; V gene: TRBV5-6; J gene: TRBJ2-2; clone size: few; D gene: -; CDR3 DNA: TGTGCCAGCAGCAAGGTTGCAAGCGGGGAGCTGTTTTTT; CDR3 protein: CASSKVASGELFF
CDR3 length: 14; V gene: TRBV7-9; J gene: TRBJ1-4; clone size: few; D gene: TRBD1; CDR3 DNA: TGTGCCAGCAGTAGACAGGGATTTCGAGAAAAACTGTTTTTT; CDR3 protein: CASSRQGFREKLFF
CDR3 length: 14; V gene: TRBV6-5; J gene: TRBJ2-7; clone size: -; D gene: -; CDR3 DNA: TGTGCCAGCAGTTATGGTGGAGGGGCCTACGAGCAGTACTTC; CDR3 protein: CASSYGGGAYEQYF
CDR3 length: 15; V gene: TRBV7-3; J gene: TRBJ2-2; clone size: few; D gene: -; CDR3 DNA: TGTGCCAGCAGCCTTCACCGGACTAACACCGGGGAGCTGTTTTTT; CDR3 protein: CASSLHRTNTGELFF
CDR3 length: 13; V gene: TRBV12-3/TRBV12-4; J gene: TRBJ2-7; clone size: few; D gene: TRBD1; CDR3 DNA: TGTGCCAGCAGTGGGGACAGACTGGGGAGGCAGTACTTC; CDR3 protein: CASSGDRLGRQYF
CDR3 length: 14; V gene: TRBV12-3/TRBV12-4; J gene: TRBJ2-1; clone size: few; D gene: -; CDR3 DNA: TGTGCCAGCAGTTTAGCGGGAGGCCTTTTTGAGCAGTTCTTC; CDR3 protein: CASSLAGGLFEQFF
CDR3 length: 14; V gene: TRBV29-1; J gene: TRBJ2-7; clone size: few; D gene: TRBD2; CDR3 DNA: TGCAGCGTTGAACCTAGCGGGAGTGGGTACGAGCAGTACTTC; CDR3 protein: CSVEPSGSGYEQYF
CDR3 length: 13; V gene: TRBV20-1; J gene: TRBJ2-7; clone size: few; D gene: TRBD1; CDR3 DNA: TGCAGTGCCAGGACAGGGGGCGTTTACGAGCAGTACTTC; CDR3 protein: CSARTGGVYEQYF
CDR3 length: 12; V gene: TRBV9; J gene: TRBJ2-7; clone size: few; D gene: TRBD2; CDR3 DNA: TGTGCCAGCAGCGTACTAGCGGGTGAGCAGTACTTC; CDR3 protein: CASSVLAGEQYF
CDR3 length: 19; V gene: TRBV4-3; J gene: TRBJ1-4; clone size: many; D gene: TRBD1; CDR3 DNA: TGCGCCAGCAGCCGTGGACAGGGTGTCGCCTCGCCATATAATGAAAAACTGTTTTTT; CDR3 protein: CASSRGQGVASPYNEKLFF
CDR3 length: 11; V gene: TRBV12-3/TRBV12-4; J gene: TRBJ1-1; clone size: -; D gene: -; CDR3 DNA: TGTGCCAGCTCCTGGTTCGTGGAAGCTTTCTTT; CDR3 protein: CASSWFVEAFF
CDR3 length: 16; V gene: TRBV29-1; J gene: TRBJ2-3; clone size: many; D gene: -; CDR3 DNA: TGCAGCGTTGACATGGGCGGCGTGCTTGGCACAGATACGCAGTATTTT; CDR3 protein: CSVDMGGVLGTDTQYF
CDR3 length: 13; V gene: TRBV20-1; J gene: TRBJ2-5; clone size: once; D gene: TRBD1; CDR3 DNA: TGCAGTGCGGGGGACAGGGCTCAAGAGACCCAGTACTTC; CDR3 protein: CSAGDRAQETQYF
CDR3 length: 17; V gene: TRBV21-1; J gene: TRBJ2-1; clone size: -; D gene: -; CDR3 DNA: TGTGCCAGCAGCCGGGGCAGGATCTATACCCTTTACAATGAGCAGTTCTTC; CDR3 protein: CASSRGRIYTLYNEQFF
CDR3 length: 14; V gene: TRBV10-3; J gene: TRBJ2-5; clone size: -; D gene: -; CDR3 DNA: TGTGCCATCAGTGAGCCTCTGGAGGGAGAGACCCAGTACTTC; CDR3 protein: CAISEPLEGETQYF
CDR3 length: 14; V gene: TRBV5-1; J gene: TRBJ1-5; clone size: few; D gene: -; CDR3 DNA: TGCGCCAGCAGCTTCGAACCTAAAGGTCAGCCCCAGCATTTT; CDR3 protein: CASSFEPKGQPQHF
CDR3 length: 16; V gene: TRBV18; J gene: TRBJ2-1; clone size: -; D gene: TRBD2; CDR3 DNA: TGTGCCAGCTCACCGAGTAGCGGGAGAACGGACAATGAGCAGTTCTTC; CDR3 protein: CASSPSSGRTDNEQFF
CDR3 length: 12; V gene: TRBV18; J gene: TRBJ1-3; clone size: -; D gene: -; CDR3 DNA: TGTGCCAGCTCGACTGACGGAAACACCATATATTTT; CDR3 protein: CASSTDGNTIYF